One sample yielded the 28 T cell receptor beta chains listed below, sequenced in a study of CD8 T cells in Susac syndrome. Random hexamers were used to reverse transcribe about 0.45 to 1 ug of RNA. TCRdb reprocessed the immunoSEQ multiplex PCR reads with MiXCR, giving one entry per CDR3 protein. The repertoire has some 300,000 distinct CDR3 sequences, 70% to 90% of them found once; the top ten carry around 0.12%. The material sequenced was CD8+ T cells from PBMCs. The origin of the receptors is a human donor with multiple sclerosis.

The J gene is TRBJ2-2, the V gene TRBV14; D remains unclear. Trimming cost V 0 bases and J 0 bases, with 11 bases left between them. CDR1 and CDR2 from the germline V gene are SGHDN and FVKESK. There are 17 residues in the CDR3. CDR3 residues: CASSQDQAEANTGELFF. Written as DNA, the CDR3 is TGTGCCAGCAGCCAAGATCAGGCGGAAGCGAACACCGGGGAGCTGTTTTTT.

The chain is built from TRBV2 and TRBJ2-7, with a weak D call TRBD1 (5 bases). Germline values: CDR1 SNHLY, CDR2 FYNNEI. The CDR3 length is 15 residues. Trimming removed 2 bases from V and 1 base from J, with 12 bases in between. CDR3 sequence (DNA): TGTGCCAGCAGTGAATCAGGGCTCGGTTCCTACGAGCAGTACTTC. It translates to CASSESGLGSYEQYF. The complete variable domain, with remaining parts taken from reference TRBV2 and TRBJ2-7, reads EPEVTQTPSHQVTQMGQEVILRCVPISNHLYFYWYRQILGQKVEFLVSFYNNEISEKSEIFDDQFSVERPDGSNFTLKIRSTKLEDSAMYFCASSESGLGSYEQYFGPGTRLTVT.

This clonotype occurred a few times. This chain uses TRBV27 with TRBJ1-5; 9 bases align to TRBD1. The CDR3 loop spans 15 amino acids. CDR1 and CDR2 (germline): MNHEY, SMNVEV (reference sequence). With V trimmed by 9 bases and J by 4 bases, 10 bases remained unmatched. The CDR3 DNA follows: TGTGCCAGTAGCCCGGGACAGGGACCTAATCAGCCCCAGCATTTT. Translation gives CASSPGQGPNQPQHF.

The V call is TRBV9, the J call TRBJ2-3, with D unclear. Between the trimmed V and J ends, which lost 0 bases and 0 bases, there was a span of 11 bases. The CDR3 length is 16 residues. Germline V gene sequence: CDR1 SGDLS, CDR2 YYNGEE. CDR3 bases: TGTGCCAGCAGCGTAGGTGTACCCCTTAGCACAGATACGCAGTATTTT. It codes for CASSVGVPLSTDTQYF. The whole variable domain, filled in from reference TRBV9 and TRBJ2-3, reads DSGVTQTPKHLITATGQRVTLRCSPRSGDLSVYWYQQSLDQGLQFLIQYYNGEERAKGNILERFSAQQFPDLHSELNLSSLELGDSALYFCASSVGVPLSTDTQYFGPGTRLTVL.

The CDR3, as DNA: TGTGCCAGCAGCCAAGGGGTCCCTGGGACTAGCGCGGATACCCAGTACTTC. Protein: CASSQGVPGTSADTQYF. The V gene is TRBV4-2, the J gene TRBJ2-5, with 10 bases matching TRBD2. After removal of 1 base from V and 8 bases from J, the junction contained 13 bases not matched to a gene. Germline lookup yields CDR1 LGHNA and CDR2 YNFKEQ. This CDR3 is built from 17 residues.

CDR3 sequence reads: CASTSTGGGWNQPQHF. CDR3 nucleotide sequence: TGTGCCAGCACATCGACCGGCGGAGGGTGGAATCAGCCCCAGCATTTT. The rearrangement joins TRBV6-1 to TRBJ1-5; D is ambiguous. Germline CDR1 MNHNS, CDR2 SASEGT. The CDR3 loop spans 16 amino acids. V lost 7 bases and J lost 4, with 20 bases in between.

This chain joins TRBV27 and TRBJ2-1, with a possible D match to TRBD2 (6 bases). This CDR3 comprises 13 residues. Trimming took off 7 bases at V and 6 bases at J, with 13 bases between the two ends. Germline CDR1 is MNHEY and CDR2 is SMNVEV (reference sequence). As DNA, the CDR3 is TGTGCCAGCACCTGGGGGGAGTCCAATGAGCAGTTCTTC. Amino acid sequence: CASTWGESNEQFF.

The chain employs TRBV19 and TRBJ2-1; 11 bases match TRBD2. Germline lookup yields CDR1 LNHDA and CDR2 SQIVND (reference sequence). The CDR3 contains 15 residues. V was pared by 5 bases and J by 6 bases, with 6 bases of the junction left unmatched. CDR3 in amino acids: CASSPLAGGANEQFF. In nucleotides, the CDR3 is TGTGCCAGTAGTCCTCTAGCGGGAGGAGCCAATGAGCAGTTCTTC.

The chain carries TRBV5-1 and TRBJ1-2; 7 bases match TRBD1. Losses at the gene ends were 4 bases for V and 6 bases for J; bases not matched to a gene: 9. Germline V gives CDR1 SGHRS, CDR2 YFSETQ. There are 14 residues in the CDR3. The CDR3 nucleotides read TGCGCCAGCAGCGCCAGACAGGGAATGGATGGCTACACCTTC. Protein: CASSARQGMDGYTF.

The V gene is TRBV13, the J gene TRBJ1-6; D may be TRBD1 (6 bases). V lost 4 bases and J lost 7, with 17 bases in between. The CDR3 has 16 amino acids. Germline V CDR1 and CDR2: PRHDT, FYEKMQ (reference sequence). The CDR3 DNA is TGTGCCAGCAGCTCCCACAGGGTGAACCGCAATTCACCCCTCCACTTT. The encoded protein is CASSSHRVNRNSPLHF.

The chain carries TRBV5-1 and TRBJ2-1, with 9 nucleotides matching TRBD1. The germline V gene has CDR1 SGHRS and CDR2 YFSETQ. V lost 4 bases and J lost 8; bases outside the gene matches: 10. The CDR3 spans 15 residues. The DNA of the CDR3 is TGCGCCAGCAGCCCCCGGGACAGGGAGTTCGATGAGCAGTTCTTC. It is translated as CASSPRDREFDEQFF. Using reference TRBV5-1 and TRBJ2-1 for the parts outside the CDR3, the full variable domain is KAGVTQTPRYLIKTRGQQVTLSCSPISGHRSVSWYQQTPGQGLQFLFEYFSETQRNKGNFPGRFSGRQFSNSRSEMNVSTLELGDSALYLCASSPRDREFDEQFFGPGTRLTVL.

This clonotype occurred once. This chain connects TRBV10-3 to TRBJ2-1; TRBD2 aligns across 14 bases. V dropped 5 bases and J dropped 4; count of bases not matched to a gene: 4. The CDR3 is 16 residues long. Germline V gene sequence: CDR1 ENHRY, CDR2 SYGVKD. For the CDR3, the DNA is TGTGCCATCAGTCCCGGGACTAGCGGGAGTTACAATGAGCAGTTCTTC. It codes for CAISPGTSGSYNEQFF.

The chain has TRBV24-1 and TRBJ2-5; TRBD2 matches 8 bases. J was trimmed by 5 bases and V by 1 base; bases with no gene match: 8. The CDR3 runs 16 residues. Germline V gene sequence: CDR1 KGHDR, CDR2 SFDVKD. Written as DNA, the CDR3 is TGTGCCACCAGTGATTTTCGCGGGACTAGTGTGGAGACCCAGTACTTC. Protein: CATSDFRGTSVETQYF.

The chain uses TRBV28 and TRBJ1-1, with D hard to call. Germline V CDR1 and CDR2: MDHEN, SYDVKM. CDR3 length equals 13 residues. V shed 3 bases and J shed 8 bases, with 13 bases lying between them. Written as DNA, the CDR3 is TGTGCCAGCAGTTTGGTTCGAAGACCGGAAGCTTTCTTT. Its protein is CASSLVRRPEAFF.

The chain links TRBV12-3 or TRBV12-4 to TRBJ1-2; tentative D call: TRBD1 (6 bases). CDR3 length: 13 residues. V shed 5 bases and J shed 8 bases, with 15 bases lying between them. The CDR3 region is CASSPGGYWGYTF. The CDR3 DNA is TGTGCCAGCAGTCCGGGGGGCTATTGGGGCTACACCTTC.

The V and J genes are TRBV9 and TRBJ1-1; tentatively, D is TRBD1 (5 bases). The CDR3 totals 10 residues. Germline V gives CDR1 SGDLS, CDR2 YYNGEE. This CDR3 is CVTYPGKAFF. CDR3 in DNA: TGTGTAACGTATCCAGGGAAAGCTTTCTTT.

The chain uses TRBV10-3 and TRBJ2-5; unclear D gene. The CDR3 spans 14 residues. Deletions cut 0 bases from V and 9 bases from J, with 14 bases between. CDR1 and CDR2 (germline): ENHRY, SYGVKD. This chain's CDR3 is CAISESGRSWAQYF. In nucleotides, the CDR3 is TGTGCCATCAGTGAGTCTGGCCGGTCGTGGGCCCAGTACTTC.

The V and J genes are TRBV7-2 and TRBJ1-2; 8 bases fit TRBD1. Germline V gives CDR1 SGHTA, CDR2 FQGNSA. This CDR3 has 13 amino acids. V shed 7 bases, J shed 7 bases, and the junction held 8 bases outside the gene matches. CDR3 in amino acids: CASNLSGGPGYTF. CDR3 nucleotide sequence: TGTGCCAGCAATCTGTCAGGGGGCCCTGGCTACACCTTC.

The chain links TRBV7-9 to TRBJ2-4, with D maybe TRBD1 (6 bases). Trimming left V 5 bases short and J 1 base short, with 12 bases between. In germline, CDR1 is SEHNR, CDR2 FQNEAQ (reference sequence). The CDR3 is 15 residues long. The CDR3 region has the DNA TGTGCCAGCAGCCGACAGGAGTCGGCCAAAAACATTCAGTACTTC. This sequence encodes CASSRQESAKNIQYF.

The chain recombines TRBV12-5 with TRBJ2-1; no clear D. Germline CDR1 is LGHNT and CDR2 is FRNRAP. This CDR3 region has 12 residues. V lost 5 bases to trimming and J lost 8 bases, with 10 bases between them. This CDR3 is CASGRSFDEQFF. CDR3 coding DNA: TGTGCTAGTGGTCGGAGTTTCGATGAGCAGTTCTTC.

V gene TRBV6-2 or TRBV6-3 combines with J gene TRBJ2-7; TRBD1 agrees at 7 bases. V was clipped by 4 bases and J by 7 bases; unmatched bases: 13. There are 15 residues in the CDR3. Germline V gives CDR1 MNHEY, CDR2 SVGEGT. Written as DNA, the CDR3 is TGTGCCAGCAGTTTACGACAGGGCCCCCCGGGGGAGCAGTACTTC. It specifies CASSLRQGPPGEQYF.

The chain uses TRBV28 and TRBJ1-2; tentative D call: TRBD1 (5 bases). CDR3 length equals 17 residues. Germline V lookup: CDR1 MDHEN, CDR2 SYDVKM. The V gene lost 6 bases and the J gene lost 5 bases, with 25 bases spanning the gap. CDR3: CASSDDLGTDPRYGYTF. In DNA form, the CDR3 reads TGTGCCAGCAGCGATGACCTTGGGACCGACCCGCGGTATGGCTACACCTTC.

This chain connects TRBV10-3 to TRBJ2-3, with 7 bases fitting TRBD2. This CDR3 comprises 15 residues. Looked up from germline, CDR1 is ENHRY and CDR2 is SYGVKD. Losses at the gene ends were 6 bases for V and 4 bases for J; bases not matched to a gene: 10. CDR3 in DNA: TGTGCCATCAGAGTAATGCGGGAGAAGGCAGATACGCAGTATTTT. Translating it yields CAIRVMREKADTQYF.

This clonotype was seen once. The chain joins TRBV7-9 to TRBJ2-7; TRBD2 matches at 8 bases. V shed 4 bases, J shed 2 bases, and the junction held 7 bases outside the gene matches. This CDR3 spans 15 amino acids. Per the germline V gene, CDR1 is SEHNR and CDR2 is FQNEAQ (reference sequence). The CDR3, as DNA: TGTGCCAGCAGCTCCCCGACTAGCGTTGCCTACGAGCAGTACTTC. Protein: CASSSPTSVAYEQYF.

V usage is TRBV29-1 and J usage is TRBJ2-5; possibly TRBD2 for D (6 bases). From germline, CDR1 is SQVTM and CDR2 ANQGSEA. The CDR3 length is 13 residues. V was trimmed by 3 bases and J by 4 bases, leaving 12 bases between them. The CDR3 DNA reads TGCAGCGTTGACCGGGGGAGTTTAGAGACCCAGTACTTC. Encoded protein: CSVDRGSLETQYF.

The rearrangement links TRBV2 to TRBJ1-1, with unresolved D. The CDR3 contains 12 residues. CDR1 and CDR2 (germline): SNHLY, FYNNEI. V gave up 4 bases and J gave up 3 bases, with 6 bases separating them. CDR3 coding DNA: TGTGCCAGCAGTGCTCTCGACACTGAAGCTTTCTTT. This sequence encodes CASSALDTEAFF.

The chain carries TRBV20-1 and TRBJ2-5, with 10 bases that match TRBD2. Germline CDR1 and CDR2: DFQATT and SNEGSKA (reference sequence). The CDR3 has 15 amino acids. V was clipped by 0 bases and J by 4 bases; unmatched bases: 5. The CDR3 sequence: CSARDRASGGETQYF. CDR3 nucleotides: TGCAGTGCTAGAGATAGGGCTAGCGGGGGAGAGACCCAGTACTTC.

This clonotype was seen only once. The J gene is TRBJ1-1, the V gene TRBV27; D is uncertain. V lost 0 bases to trimming and J lost 11 bases, with 13 bases between them. CDR3 length: 13 residues. Germline CDR1 reads MNHEY; CDR2 reads SMNVEV (reference sequence). The DNA of the CDR3 is TGTGCCAGCAGTTTATCGGATCGGGCCTCGGCTTTCTTT. Residues: CASSLSDRASAFF.